This T cell receptor (beta chain) was sequenced in a study of monozygotic twins with inflammatory bowel disease. As to this clonotype: Its antigen remains unknown.

For every donor, one blood sample of approximately 2.3 ml was drawn. TCRdb reprocessed the 5' RACE reads, keeping one entry per CDR3 protein, no DNA. Here the sample table reports approximately 400,000 distinct CDR3 sequences. Study observations and caveats: Distinct T cell subtypes could not be told apart. Researchers report that IBD patients shared fewer clonotypes with others than healthy twins, especially amid disease activity.

The germline CDR1 and CDR2 sequences are SGHRS and YFSETQ. This CDR3 region has 16 residues. The rearrangement links TRBV5-1 to TRBJ1-3; TCRdb designates TRBD1, a call that cannot be tested without DNA. This TCR was sampled from a human donor with ulcerative colitis or Crohn's disease, or a healthy co-twin of an affected twin (not recorded which). Sequencing was carried out using blood. The CDR3 is CASSLEAGGIGNTIYF.